This T cell receptor (beta chain) was recovered during a study of response to subunit inactivated influenza vaccine (dated by TCRdb to 2016 to 2018). For context, the study as a whole: Deep quantitative profiling of the T cell receptor repertoire was used in the study to follow responses to a trivalent subunit inactivated influenza vaccine.

The paper's findings and limits, for the study overall: The authors suggested that each seasonal influenza vaccination may recruit only a limited number of new T cells.

The library was obtained by RT-PCR. The run used an Illumina HiSeq 2500. TCRdb reanalyzed the raw reads on its own, using fastp at Q25 for trimming and MiXCR for clone calling, and kept in-frame beta chains. Each CDR3 protein gets just one entry, which takes the most common genes and DNA from the rows behind it. The sample has 500,000 to 600,000 distinct CDR3 sequences on record, approximately 10% of them singletons. 9.5% to 12% of the sample rests with the top ten. There are many counts of this clonotype. Its antigen is currently not known. Base qualities were left out, and no much larger clone turns up one base away. Taken from cysteine to phenylalanine, the CDR3 has 13 residues. Kept here is only the CDR3 DNA, which spans 39 bases and is read in frame from base 1. V and J lose 5 bases and 5 bases, and a span of 11 bases separates them. CDR1 and CDR2 were assigned from the germline V gene as SGHTA and FQGNSA.

This same sample was also taken into another study, of T cells expressing NK-cell markers. Taken from the second paper: The TCR beta cDNA libraries were made using 5'RACE template switching, a step that added both a universal primer site and unique molecular identifiers. In sorted CD3+CD56+NKG2C+, CD3+CD56+NKG2C- and CD3+CD56-NKG2C+ T-cell subsets from about 8 donors, TCR beta-chain repertoires were profiled. Seven of the eight sequenced donors were HCMV-seropositive and one was HCMV-seronegative. In several experiments an anti-gammadeltaTCR antibody was added to restrict sorting to alphabetaTCR-expressing T cells. In six donors, the dominant CD3+CD56+NKG2C+ clonotypes were among the top 10 CD8+ clonotypes and accounted for about 1.0-7.5% of CD8+ T cells. Those dominant clonotypes were again the most abundant among CD3+CD56-NKG2C+ cells in a handful of donors, at about 28.3-65%. It remained unclear whether the expanded NKG2C-expressing T cell clones were specific for HCMV antigens. The study sequenced eight donors, all healthy volunteers chosen at random: three men and five women. HCMV serostatus was determined by detecting HCMV-specific IgG in serum with a commercial ELISA kit. Peripheral blood mononuclear cells were isolated from blood by Ficoll density gradient centrifugation. For roughly 6 donors, bulk peripheral blood T-cell repertoires were additionally sequenced from unsorted PBMC. cDNA synthesis was primed from the TCR beta constant segment, followed by two successive PCR amplification steps. The libraries were sequenced on Illumina HiSeq 2000/2500, MiSeq or NextSeq, producing 2 x 150 bp reads. MIGEC was used to demultiplex reads and group the reads by UMI, and MiTCR was used to assemble and quantify clonotypes. To remove erroneous sequences, TCR cDNA sequences were retained only when supported by two or more reads. Downstream repertoire analysis used the tcR package, and clonotypes were matched across fractions by CDR3 nucleotide sequence plus V segment. VDJmatch was used to annotate antigen specificity against VDJdb, with one amino acid substitution in CDR3 allowed.

Recombination linked TRBV7-2 to TRBJ2-3; 6 matching bases give a weak D call of TRBD2. The receptor comes from a man aged 45 to 65 who received an inactivated influenza vaccine. Donor details come from another sample of the same person, matched by shared clones. The material sequenced was PBMCs from blood, taken on the day of vaccination. CDR3 region: CASSVTSLDTQYF. The sequenced DNA: TGTGCCAGCAGCGTGACTAGTTTAGATACGCAGTATTTT.